These 12 T cell receptor beta chains were sequenced from one sample in a study of OX40 agonist ivuxolimab in advanced cancers. The method was immunoSEQ multiplex PCR; TCRdb's version includes in-frame clones alone and lacks a portion of them. Seen here are almost 45,000 clones, 70% to 90% observed once, and the top ten hold roughly 18%. The sequences come from CD4+ or CD8+ T cells sorted from blood, collected in a trial of the OX40 agonist ivuxolimab. These receptors originate from an adult with an advanced solid tumor such as melanoma, head and neck, liver or kidney cancer.

The count of this clone is one. This chain joins TRBV28 and TRBJ1-2; 8 positions agree with TRBD1. V lost 4 bases to trimming and J lost 5 bases; unmatched junction nucleotides: 6. The length of the CDR3 is 14 residues. In germline, CDR1 is MDHEN, CDR2 SYDVKM. CDR3 residues: CASSSGQGAYGYTF. The CDR3 DNA is TGTGCCAGCAGTTCGGGGCAGGGGGCTTATGGCTACACCTTC.

This clone was counted a single time. The chain uses TRBV4-3 and TRBJ1-2, with a possible D match to TRBD1 (5 bases). The germline CDR1 and CDR2 sequences are LGHNA and YSLEER. V shed 0 bases and J shed 8 bases, with 16 bases lying between them. The length of the CDR3 is 15 residues. The CDR3 DNA sequence: TGCGCCAGCAGCCAAGATCGGGGGACGCAAAACGGCTACACCTTC. This encodes CASSQDRGTQNGYTF.

The V and J genes are TRBV4-3 and TRBJ1-1; D remains unclear. Germline CDR1 is LGHNA and CDR2 is YSLEER. Trimming removed 8 bases from V and 1 base from J, with 14 bases in between. This CDR3 is built from 14 residues. This CDR3 reads CASARGIQNTEAFF. CDR3 in DNA: TGCGCCAGCGCCAGAGGTATACAGAACACTGAAGCTTTCTTT.

This chain links TRBV2 with TRBJ1-4; D is uncertain. V was trimmed by 6 bases and J by 1 base, leaving 12 bases between them. CDR1 and CDR2 from the germline V gene are SNHLY and FYNNEI. The CDR3 loop spans 15 amino acids. CDR3 coding DNA: TGTGCCAGCAGCGAAAGGCAGGAAACTAATGAAAAACTGTTTTTT. Its translation is CASSERQETNEKLFF.

The V gene is TRBV7-9, the J gene TRBJ1-5, with D perhaps TRBD1 (5 bases). The CDR3 consists of 15 residues. In germline, CDR1 is SEHNR, CDR2 FQNEAQ (reference sequence). V was cut by 5 bases and J by 6 bases, with 17 bases left in between. The CDR3 spells CASSPGLGVRQPQHF. The CDR3 coding sequence is TGTGCCAGCAGCCCGGGCCTAGGGGTTCGTCAGCCCCAGCATTTT.

The chain couples TRBV4-1 to TRBJ2-1, with 11 bases aligning to TRBD2. Germline V gene lookup returns CDR1 MGHRA and CDR2 YSYEKL. This CDR3 has 17 amino acids. Losses at the gene ends were 0 bases for V and 7 bases for J; bases not matched to a gene: 8. The CDR3 DNA sequence: TGCGCCAGCAGCCAAGAGGCCACTAGCGGGGGCCGGAATGAGCAGTTCTTC. Translating it yields CASSQEATSGGRNEQFF.

This clone was observed once. The chain carries TRBV7-8 and TRBJ2-2, with TRBD2 as a possible D gene (5 bases). There are 15 residues in the CDR3. V was clipped by 7 bases and J by 7 bases, with 19 bases between them. Germline CDR1 reads SGHVS; CDR2 reads FQNEAQ. The CDR3 sequence: CASNLVDSRIGELFF. The DNA of the CDR3 is TGTGCCAGCAACCTGGTGGACTCCCGAATCGGGGAGCTGTTTTTT.

This chain uses TRBV30 with TRBJ1-5; 10 positions agree with TRBD1. This CDR3 has 17 residues. V was clipped by 2 bases and J by 1 base; unmatched bases: 8. Germline CDR1 GTSNPN, CDR2 SVGIG (reference sequence). CDR3 loop: CAWSPVRDRGSNQPQHF. The CDR3 DNA reads TGTGCCTGGAGTCCCGTAAGGGACAGGGGAAGCAATCAGCCCCAGCATTTT. Based on the CDR3 plus reference TRBV30 and TRBJ1-5, the full variable domain is SQTIHQWPATLVQPVGSPLSLECTVEGTSNPNLYWYRQAAGRGLQLLFYSVGIGQISSEVPQNLSASRPQDRQFILSSKKLLLSDSGFYLCAWSPVRDRGSNQPQHFGDGTRLSIL.

J is TRBJ1-2 and V is TRBV2; D not resolved. Germline-derived CDR1 and CDR2 are SNHLY and FYNNEI. V dropped 4 bases and J dropped 2 bases, with 14 bases sitting between them. The length of the CDR3 is 15 residues. CDR3 loop: CASSGDGGRNYGYTF. As DNA, the CDR3 is TGTGCCAGCAGTGGTGACGGAGGGCGCAACTATGGCTACACCTTC.

For this clone: The same CDR3 also results from other DNA sequences found in this sample. This chain uses TRBV27 with TRBJ2-3, with D perhaps being TRBD1 or TRBD2 (5 bases each). Per the germline V gene, CDR1 is MNHEY and CDR2 is SMNVEV (reference sequence). Trimming cost V 4 bases and J 0 bases, with 11 bases left between them. The CDR3 totals 15 residues. The CDR3 coding sequence is TGTGCCAGCAGTTCTGGGACGGTTAGCACAGATACGCAGTATTTT. It encodes CASSSGTVSTDTQYF.

The CDR3 DNA reads as TGTGCCAGCAGTTTCAAGACGGGGTGGGGCTACACCTTC. This codes for CASSFKTGWGYTF. This rearrangement joins TRBV6-5 to TRBJ1-2, with D uncertain. The length of the CDR3 is 13 residues. V lost 4 bases and J 8 bases, leaving 14 bases between the germline ends. The germline V gene has CDR1 MNHEY and CDR2 SVGAGI.

This clone was recorded a few times. V is TRBV30 and J is TRBJ2-1; the D gene could be TRBD1 or TRBD2 (6 bases each). This CDR3 contains 14 residues. V gave up 4 bases and J gave up 3 bases, with 13 bases separating them. Germline V lookup: CDR1 GTSNPN, CDR2 SVGIG (reference sequence). The CDR3 is CAWTWGADYNEQFF. For the CDR3, the DNA is TGTGCCTGGACTTGGGGGGCCGACTACAATGAGCAGTTCTTC.